Following are 30 T cell receptor beta chains from one sample sequenced in a study of blood T cell repertoires in COVID-19. The method was immunoSEQ multiplex PCR; TCRdb's version includes in-frame clones alone and lacks a portion of them. The sample consists of around 78,000 clones, about 80% of them appearing once. Sequencing was carried out using peripheral blood. Receptors originate from a human donor in a cohort sampled during active COVID-19.

The chain combines TRBV6-1 with TRBJ1-2, with 9 bases identical to TRBD1. The CDR3 spans 17 residues. CDR1 and CDR2 (germline): MNHNS, SASEGT. V lost 0 bases, J lost 3 bases, and 8 bases stayed unmatched. The CDR3 loop reads CASSEALPQGAYYGYTF. The CDR3 DNA sequence: TGTGCCAGCAGTGAAGCGCTTCCACAGGGGGCGTACTATGGCTACACCTTC.

The chain couples TRBV5-4 to TRBJ2-7; D gene uncertain. The CDR3 runs to 13 residues. Looked up from germline, CDR1 is SGHNT and CDR2 is YYREEE (reference sequence). V was trimmed by 2 bases and J by 6 bases, leaving 12 bases between them. CDR3 protein: CASSLIPGGEQYF. The CDR3 coding sequence is TGTGCCAGCAGCTTAATCCCTGGCGGCGAGCAGTACTTC.

This chain links TRBV6-4 with TRBJ2-3; D possibly corresponds to TRBD1 (5 bases). Looked up from germline, CDR1 is MRHNA and CDR2 is SNTAGT. Trimming removed 3 bases at V and 5 bases at J, with 9 bases between. This CDR3 contains 13 residues. CDR3 nucleotides: TGTGCCAGCAGTGATCAGGGTGGAGATACGCAGTATTTT. Translated, it gives CASSDQGGDTQYF.

The V call is TRBV7-2, the J call TRBJ1-3, with a tentative D call TRBD1 (6 bases). This CDR3 spans 17 amino acids. The germline V gene has CDR1 SGHTA and CDR2 FQGNSA. Trimming removed 6 bases from V and 0 bases from J, with 18 bases in between. CDR3 amino acids: CASSQSAGASSGNTIYF. The DNA of the CDR3 is TGTGCCAGCAGTCAATCGGCGGGGGCGAGCTCTGGAAACACCATATATTTT.

The chain has TRBV4-1 and TRBJ2-7; D not certain. Deletions cut 3 bases from V and 6 bases from J, with 9 bases between. The germline CDR1 and CDR2 sequences are MGHRA and YSYEKL. This CDR3 contains 12 residues. The CDR3, as DNA: TGCGCCAGCAGCCAGATCCGAGGCGAGCAGTACTTC. Its protein is CASSQIRGEQYF.

This chain links TRBV12-5 with TRBJ2-7; a weak D match, TRBD1 (5 bases). With 5 bases removed from V and 3 bases from J, the gap between germline ends came to 8 bases. The germline gives CDR1 LGHNT, CDR2 FRNRAP. This CDR3 is 12 amino acids long. CDR3 sequence reads: CASGRDSYEQYF. The DNA for the CDR3 is TGTGCTAGTGGTCGCGACAGCTACGAGCAGTACTTC.

The rearrangement uses TRBV9 and TRBJ2-7; D perhaps matches TRBD1 (6 bases). Germline loops: CDR1 SGDLS, CDR2 YYNGEE. Trimming cost V 3 bases and J 3 bases, with 16 bases left between them. The CDR3 sequence is 15 residues long. CDR3: CASSAGVTADYEQYF. CDR3 nucleotide sequence: TGTGCCAGCAGCGCAGGGGTTACAGCCGACTACGAGCAGTACTTC.

The V gene is TRBV9, the J gene TRBJ2-7; a possible D gene is TRBD2 (6 bases). Germline CDR1 reads SGDLS; CDR2 reads YYNGEE. Trimming stripped 4 bases from V and 2 bases from J, with 13 bases between. The CDR3 covers 14 residues. CDR3 residues: CASSFGSGTYEQYF. The CDR3 coding sequence is TGTGCCAGCAGCTTCGGGAGTGGGACCTACGAGCAGTACTTC.

This chain links TRBV27 with TRBJ1-5, with D hard to call. The CDR3 extends over 14 amino acids. V lost 2 bases and J lost 4, with 9 bases in between. Looked up from germline, CDR1 is MNHEY and CDR2 is SMNVEV (reference sequence). In DNA form, the CDR3 reads TGTGCCAGCAGTTTACGCCCCAGTAATCAGCCCCAGCATTTT. This gives the protein CASSLRPSNQPQHF.

The gene calls are TRBV11-3 and TRBJ2-2; 7 positions agree with TRBD1. The CDR3 is made up of 15 amino acids. V gave up 5 bases and J gave up 5 bases; unmatched junction bases: 8. Germline V CDR1 and CDR2: SGHNT, YENEEA. CDR3 in DNA: TGTGCCAGCAGCCTATCAGGGGGTATGACCGGGGAGCTGTTTTTT. It codes for CASSLSGGMTGELFF.

This rearrangement joins TRBV11-2 to TRBJ1-2; D is perhaps TRBD1 (5 bases). Trimming took 0 bases from V and 6 from J, leaving 11 bases between them. CDR3 length equals 14 residues. Germline V gene data show CDR1 as SGHAT and CDR2 as FQNNGV. CDR3 protein: CASSLDAGRHGYTF. The DNA of the CDR3 is TGTGCCAGCAGCTTAGATGCAGGGCGGCATGGCTACACCTTC.

This clone was seen only a few times. The rearrangement uses TRBV19 and TRBJ1-5; D is unclear. The CDR3 spans 15 residues. V lost 4 bases and J 4 bases, leaving 14 bases between the germline ends. The germline V gene encodes CDR1 LNHDA and CDR2 SQIVND (reference sequence). For the CDR3, the DNA is TGTGCCAGTAGTAATCGCGGGATCGGGAATCAGCCCCAGCATTTT. Protein: CASSNRGIGNQPQHF.

This clone was found once. The V and J genes are TRBV7-9 and TRBJ1-2; TRBD1 agrees at 10 bases. The CDR3 spans 14 residues. Germline assignment: CDR1 SEHNR and CDR2 FQNEAQ (reference sequence). V dropped 0 bases and J dropped 7; count of bases not matched to a gene: 2. In DNA form, the CDR3 reads TGTGCCAGCAGCTTAGCCGGGACAGGGGTTGGCTACACCTTC. Translating gives CASSLAGTGVGYTF.

The chain employs TRBV30 and TRBJ1-6; D gene uncertain. Trimming removed 2 bases at V and 6 bases at J, with 8 bases between. The CDR3 sequence is 13 residues long. Looked up from germline, CDR1 is GTSNPN and CDR2 is SVGIG (reference sequence). CDR3 DNA: TGTGCCTGGAGTCAGGTGCTTAATTCACCCCTCCACTTT. As protein: CAWSQVLNSPLHF.

This chain connects TRBV30 to TRBJ2-3; D is unclear. The CDR3 has 16 amino acids. Germline-derived CDR1 and CDR2 are GTSNPN and SVGIG (reference sequence). V dropped 0 bases and J dropped 0 bases, with 13 bases sitting between them. CDR3 DNA sequence: TGTGCCTGGAGTGTAGGAGTGAACCCTAGCACAGATACGCAGTATTTT. Translated: CAWSVGVNPSTDTQYF.

This chain joins TRBV2 and TRBJ2-7, with D maybe TRBD1 (6 bases). The V end was cut by 5 bases, the J end by 1 base, with 15 bases between. CDR1 is SNHLY, CDR2 FYNNEI, per germline. This CDR3 has 15 amino acids. Here the CDR3 reads CASSPRDTASYEQYF. Here the CDR3 DNA reads TGTGCCAGCAGTCCCCGGGACACTGCTTCCTACGAGCAGTACTTC.

The chain combines TRBV5-1 with TRBJ1-1; a possible D gene is TRBD1 (6 bases). The germline V and J ends were trimmed by 3 bases and 4 bases, with 19 bases remaining between them. CDR1 is SGHRS, CDR2 YFSETQ, per germline. This CDR3 region has 16 residues. CDR3 nucleotide sequence: TGCGCCAGCAGCTCACAGGGCTTTGAGAGTGGCACTGAAGCTTTCTTT. This codes for CASSSQGFESGTEAFF.

V is TRBV28 and J is TRBJ1-3; maybe TRBD1 (5 bases). V gave up 4 bases and J gave up 4 bases, with 8 bases separating them. This CDR3 has 13 residues. Germline V gene data show CDR1 as MDHEN and CDR2 as SYDVKM. The CDR3 DNA is TGTGCCAGCAGTTGGGGGGTGGGAAACACCATATATTTT. It yields the protein CASSWGVGNTIYF.

This rearrangement joins TRBV21-1 to TRBJ2-7; no DNA check was done on the table's D call, TRBD2. TRBV21-1 is a documented pseudogene. The CDR3 totals 13 residues. The CDR3 DNA follows: TGTGCCAGCAGCAAAGCGAGTTCCTACGAGCAGTACTTC. Its translation: CASSKASSYEQYF.

The chain recombines TRBV7-9 with TRBJ2-5; the D is unclear. Germline assignment: CDR1 SEHNR and CDR2 FQNEAQ (reference sequence). Trimming removed 1 base from V and 8 bases from J, with 8 bases in between. CDR3 size: 12 residues. The CDR3 here is CASSLDKSTQYF. CDR3 bases: TGTGCCAGCAGCTTAGATAAGAGTACCCAGTACTTC.

The rearrangement joins TRBV4-1 to TRBJ2-7; TRBD1 matches 8 bases. This CDR3 comprises 15 residues. The germline gives CDR1 MGHRA, CDR2 YSYEKL. The junction had 4 bases not matched to a gene; V was cut back by 1 base and J by 2 bases. The CDR3 DNA is TGCGCCAGCAGCCAAGTAACAGGGGGGACCTACGAGCAGTACTTC. Amino acids: CASSQVTGGTYEQYF.

The DNA of the CDR3 is TGTGCCAGCAGCCTTCGAGGCACGAACTCCTACGAGCAGTACTTC. It is translated as CASSLRGTNSYEQYF. The chain couples TRBV5-6 to TRBJ2-7; D is unresolved. This CDR3 has 15 amino acids. Germline V gene data show CDR1 as SGHDT and CDR2 as YYEEEE. Trimming stripped 4 bases from V and 0 bases from J, with 14 bases between. The full variable domain, rest sourced from reference TRBV5-6 and TRBJ2-7, is DAGVTQSPTHLIKTRGQQVTLRCSPKSGHDTVSWYQQALGQGPQFIFQYYEEEERQRGNFPDRFSGHQFPNYSSELNVNALLLGDSALYLCASSLRGTNSYEQYFGPGTRLTVT.

This clone was observed a few times. The chain employs TRBV11-1 and TRBJ1-2; D is unclear. The germline gives CDR1 SGHAT, CDR2 FQDESV (reference sequence). CDR3 length: 14 amino acids. With 1 base removed from V and 4 bases from J, the gap between germline ends came to 10 bases. The DNA of the CDR3 is TGTGCCAGCAGCTTAGATCCGGGTCCCTATGGCTACACCTTC. Translating gives CASSLDPGPYGYTF.

The chain recombines TRBV12-5 with TRBJ2-7; D not resolved. Trimming removed 0 bases at V and 10 bases at J, with 10 bases between. The CDR3 runs to 12 residues. Germline CDR1 reads LGHNT; CDR2 reads FRNRAP. The CDR3 DNA reads as TGTGCTAGTGGTTTGGTCGCAGGAATCCAGTACTTC. Translated, it gives CASGLVAGIQYF.

This clone was detected only once. The gene calls are TRBV25-1 and TRBJ2-7, with 7 bases identical to TRBD1. This CDR3 is 13 amino acids long. Germline V gene sequence: CDR1 MGHDK, CDR2 SYGVNS. The V gene end was trimmed by 6 bases and the J gene end by 7 bases; junction bases not matched to a gene: 9. This chain's CDR3 is CASRQGPPGEQYF. The CDR3 nucleotides are TGTGCCAGCAGACAGGGGCCACCCGGGGAGCAGTACTTC.

The rearrangement joins TRBV4-2 to TRBJ1-2, with 9 bases fitting TRBD1. CDR3 length equals 18 residues. The germline V gene has CDR1 LGHNA and CDR2 YNFKEQ. Trimming at V came to 0 bases and at J to 2 bases, leaving 10 bases not matched to a gene. This CDR3 reads CASSQDSGTGTTNYGYTF. CDR3 nucleotide sequence: TGTGCCAGCAGCCAAGATAGTGGGACAGGGACGACAAACTATGGCTACACCTTC.

This clone has more than one count but fewer than ten. The chain links TRBV6-4 to TRBJ1-6; a possible D gene is TRBD1 (6 bases). The germline V gene has CDR1 MRHNA and CDR2 SNTAGT. This CDR3 comprises 14 residues. Trimming left V 0 bases short and J 9 bases short, with 9 bases between. For the CDR3, the DNA is TGTGCCAGCAGTGACTCGGCAGGGGTTTCACCCCTCCACTTT. Protein: CASSDSAGVSPLHF.

The chain carries TRBV7-2 and TRBJ1-5; D is possibly TRBD1 (5 bases). The V and J ends lost 1 base and 4 bases respectively, with 11 bases between them. Germline loops: CDR1 SGHTA, CDR2 FQGNSA. This CDR3 spans 15 amino acids. For the CDR3, the DNA is TGTGCCAGCAGCTTAGTGGCAGGGTATAATCAGCCCCAGCATTTT. Residues: CASSLVAGYNQPQHF.

The rearrangement links TRBV5-6 to TRBJ2-6, with TRBD2 as a possible D gene (6 bases). Germline V gives CDR1 SGHDT, CDR2 YYEEEE. V was cut by 3 bases and J by 0 bases, with 7 bases left in between. The CDR3 is 15 amino acids. CDR3: CASSWGVSGANVLTF. CDR3 DNA: TGTGCCAGCAGCTGGGGGGTCTCTGGGGCCAACGTCCTGACTTTC.

This chain joins TRBV5-4 and TRBJ1-6; 7 bases agree with TRBD1. CDR1 SGHNT and CDR2 YYREEE come from the germline V gene (reference sequence). The CDR3 sequence is 16 residues long. V lost 0 bases and J lost 2; bases outside the gene matches: 2. This chain's CDR3 is CASSLAGGAYNSPLHF. Here the CDR3 DNA reads TGTGCCAGCAGCTTGGCAGGGGGTGCCTATAATTCACCCCTCCACTTT.